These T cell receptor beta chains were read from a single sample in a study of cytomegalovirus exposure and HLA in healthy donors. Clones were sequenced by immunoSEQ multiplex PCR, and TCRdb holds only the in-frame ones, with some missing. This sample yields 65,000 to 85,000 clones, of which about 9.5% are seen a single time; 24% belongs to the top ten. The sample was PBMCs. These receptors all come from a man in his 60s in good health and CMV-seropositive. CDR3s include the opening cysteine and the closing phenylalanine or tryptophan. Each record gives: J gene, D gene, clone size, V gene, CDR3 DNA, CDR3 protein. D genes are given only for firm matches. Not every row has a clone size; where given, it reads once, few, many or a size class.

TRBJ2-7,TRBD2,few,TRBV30,TGTGCCTGGGATAGCGGGACCTACGAGCAGTACTTC,CAWDSGTYEQYF
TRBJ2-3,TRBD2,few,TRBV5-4,TGTGCCAGCAGGATTGGGGGACCAGGGAGGGCAGATACGCAGTATTTT,CASRIGGPGRADTQYF
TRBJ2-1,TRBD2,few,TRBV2,TGTGCCAGCACCGTCGGGGGACTAATATCCTACAATGAGCAGTTCTTC,CASTVGGLISYNEQFF
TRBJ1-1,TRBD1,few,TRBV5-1,TGCGCCAGCAGACAGAAACTGGGACAGGGTACGGAAGCTTTCTTT,CASRQKLGQGTEAFF
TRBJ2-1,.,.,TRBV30,TGTGCCTGGGAACCAGGGGTCCCCTACAATGAGCAGTTCTTC,CAWEPGVPYNEQFF
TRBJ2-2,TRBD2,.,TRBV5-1,TGCGCCAGCAGCTTTATTAGCGGGGCGAACACCGGGGAGCTGTTTTTT,CASSFISGANTGELFF
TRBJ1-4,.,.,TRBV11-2,TGTGCCAGCAGCCGCGACAGAATTGAAAAACTGTTTTTT,CASSRDRIEKLFF
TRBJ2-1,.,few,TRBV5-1,TGCGCCAGCAGCCTTTACAATGAGCAGTTCTTC,CASSLYNEQFF
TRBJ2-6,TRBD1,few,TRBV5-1,TGCGCCAGCGGGATCGGACAGGGGAGCTCTGGGGCCAACGTCCTGACTTTC,CASGIGQGSSGANVLTF
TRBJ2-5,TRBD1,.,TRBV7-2,TGTGCCAGCAGCTTAGCGGACAGGGGGCGTCTGGAGACCCAGTACTTC,CASSLADRGRLETQYF
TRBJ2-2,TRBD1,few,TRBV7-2,TGTGCCAGCAGCCCCGACAGGGCAAGGACCGGGGAGCTGTTTTTT,CASSPDRARTGELFF
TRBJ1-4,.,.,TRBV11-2,TGTGCCAGCAGCCACGTCGGCACAGCCTGGGATGAAAAACTGTTTTTT,CASSHVGTAWDEKLFF
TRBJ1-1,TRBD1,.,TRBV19,TGTGCCAGTAGTAGCGGACAGGGAAGGATGAACACTGAAGCTTTCTTT,CASSSGQGRMNTEAFF
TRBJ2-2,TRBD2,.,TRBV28,TGTGCCAGCAAAACCGGGAGGACCGGGGAGCTGTTTTTT,CASKTGRTGELFF
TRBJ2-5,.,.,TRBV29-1,TGCAGCGTTCTGGCCTCGTACCAAGAGACCCAGTACTTC,CSVLASYQETQYF
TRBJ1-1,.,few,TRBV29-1,TGCAGCGTCCTTCAGGGGAATACTGAAGCTTTCTTT,CSVLQGNTEAFF
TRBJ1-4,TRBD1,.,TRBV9,TGTGCCAGCAGTGTGACAGGGGCAACTAATGAAAAACTGTTTTTT,CASSVTGATNEKLFF
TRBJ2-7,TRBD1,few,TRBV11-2,TGTGCCAGCAGCTGGGGGACAGGGGGCACCTACGAGCAGTACTTC,CASSWGTGGTYEQYF
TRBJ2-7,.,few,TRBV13,TGTGCCAGCAGCTTAGGTCCTCTCGAGCAGTACTTC,CASSLGPLEQYF
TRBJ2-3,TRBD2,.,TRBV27,TGTGCCAGCAGTTTACTCCGGGAGGTTACAGATACGCAGTATTTT,CASSLLREVTDTQYF
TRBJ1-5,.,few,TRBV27,TGTGCCAGCAGTCCCCGGGACGCCGGGGGGCCCCAGCATTTT,CASSPRDAGGPQHF
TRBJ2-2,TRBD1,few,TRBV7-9,TGTGCCAGCAGCTTAGGAGGCCGGCCTACAGGGGAGATGTTTTTT,CASSLGGRPTGEMFF